The next 19 T cell receptor beta chains were all read from a single sample in a study of regulatory T cells. General observations from the study: Hydrophobic residues at CDR3 positions 6 and 7 were enriched in conventional CD4+ T cells of CD3G-deficient patients.

Amplification used 52 TRBV primers and 13 TRBJ primers. The data were produced by immunoSEQ multiplex PCR, yet TCRdb's version contains in-frame clones alone and is incomplete. The top ten clones hold 0.75% to 1% of a sample with some 30,000 clones, about 93% of them seen once. The antigens for these receptors are not known. The sample consisted of conventional CD4+ T cells sorted from blood. These receptors all stem from a child between 2 and 9 years old with CD3G deficiency.

V gene TRBV21-1 combines with J gene TRBJ1-3. TRBV21-1 is a pseudogene. The CDR3 spans 16 residues. CDR3 protein: CASSKGEGPTGNTIYF. The CDR3 nucleotides are TGTGCCAGCAGCAAAGGGGAGGGGCCAACAGGAAACACCATATATTTT.

This rearrangement joins TRBV10-3 to TRBJ1-1; D may be TRBD1 (6 bases). V lost 2 bases, J lost 4 bases, and 11 bases lay in between. This CDR3 region has 14 residues. CDR1 and CDR2 from the germline V gene are ENHRY and SYGVKD. The DNA for the CDR3 is TGTGCCATCAGTGAGACGGGACAAGTCACTGAAGCTTTCTTT. Protein sequence: CAISETGQVTEAFF.

The genes are TRBV1 and TRBJ2-1; TRBD2, the table's D call, lacks a check against the DNA. TRBV1 is a pseudogene segment. This CDR3 region has 15 residues. In DNA, the CDR3 is TGCACCAGCAGCCAAGATTGCGGGGTCTACAATGAGCAGTTCTTC. Translation: CTSSQDCGVYNEQFF.

The chain employs TRBV6-1 and TRBJ1-1; tentative D call: TRBD1 (5 bases). Germline CDR1 is MNHNS and CDR2 is SASEGT. V was pared by 3 bases and J by 1 base, with 18 bases between. The CDR3 has 17 amino acids. CDR3 protein: CASSDRSGGGKNTEAFF. The DNA for the CDR3 is TGTGCCAGCAGTGATCGGTCAGGCGGGGGTAAGAACACTGAAGCTTTCTTT.

The V call is TRBV7-8, the J call TRBJ2-7, with TRBD2 matching 10 bases. In germline, CDR1 is SGHVS, CDR2 FQNEAQ. V lost 1 base, J lost 5 bases, and 5 bases stayed unmatched. The CDR3 has 15 amino acids. CDR3 in DNA: TGTGCCAGCAGCTTAGTAGCGGGAGGCCCCCACGAGCAGTACTTC. Translating it yields CASSLVAGGPHEQYF.

This sequence joins TRBV6-1 and TRBJ2-7; D not certain. Germline CDR1 reads MNHNS; CDR2 reads SASEGT. V lost 7 bases and J lost 3, with 7 bases in between. The CDR3 is made up of 11 amino acids. The CDR3 coding sequence is TGTGCCAGCAACCAACACTACGAGCAGTACTTC. The encoded protein is CASNQHYEQYF.

The chain combines TRBV28 with TRBJ1-1; tentatively, D is TRBD1 (5 bases). Per the germline V gene, CDR1 is MDHEN and CDR2 is SYDVKM. The CDR3 contains 15 residues. Trimming cost V 6 bases and J 5 bases, with 19 bases left between them. This CDR3 reads CASSLGGKSGTEAFF. For the CDR3, the DNA is TGTGCCAGCAGCCTGGGGGGGAAGTCGGGAACTGAAGCTTTCTTT.

The rearrangement uses TRBV28 and TRBJ2-1; 7 bases are shared with TRBD1. Germline V gives CDR1 MDHEN, CDR2 SYDVKM. The CDR3 extends over 15 amino acids. V was clipped by 8 bases and J by 2 bases; unmatched bases: 9. The CDR3 protein is CASSSTGSAYNEQFF. As DNA, the CDR3 is TGTGCCAGCTCATCGACAGGGTCCGCCTACAATGAGCAGTTCTTC.

This clone was counted a few times. The chain links TRBV10-3 to TRBJ2-2; D is unresolved. Germline V lookup: CDR1 ENHRY, CDR2 SYGVKD. This CDR3 contains 12 residues. V lost 6 bases, J lost 8 bases, and 10 bases lay in between. CDR3 in DNA: TGTGCCATCAGCGCCCCCGATGGGGAGCTGTTTTTT. Translated: CAISAPDGELFF.

This clone occurred once. The V gene is TRBV28, the J gene TRBJ1-1; no definite D call. The germline CDR1 and CDR2 sequences are MDHEN and SYDVKM. With 7 bases removed from V and 6 bases from J, the gap between germline ends came to 21 bases. The CDR3 is 15 residues long. This chain's CDR3 is CASNHLGTGRAEAFF. As DNA, the CDR3 is TGTGCCAGCAATCACCTCGGCACGGGGAGGGCTGAAGCTTTCTTT.

The CDR3 here is CASSLPGLGTGELFF. The CDR3 DNA reads TGTGCCAGCAGCCTGCCGGGACTAGGGACCGGGGAGCTGTTTTTT. The rearrangement joins TRBV28 to TRBJ2-2; the match to TRBD2 covers 8 bases. CDR3 size: 15 residues. The V gene end was trimmed by 6 bases and the J gene end by 5 bases; junction bases not matched to a gene: 8. Germline CDR1 MDHEN, CDR2 SYDVKM.

The V gene is TRBV30, the J gene TRBJ2-7, with D tentatively TRBD2 (5 bases). V shed 2 bases and J shed 4 bases, with 6 bases lying between them. The CDR3 runs to 11 residues. Per germline, CDR1 GTSNPN and CDR2 SVGIG (reference sequence). This chain's CDR3 is CAWSPGYEQYF. Here the CDR3 DNA reads TGTGCCTGGAGTCCGGGGTACGAGCAGTACTTC.

The chain combines TRBV10-3 with TRBJ2-7; D is unresolved. From germline, CDR1 is ENHRY and CDR2 SYGVKD. The CDR3 runs 12 residues. Trimming removed 8 bases at V and 6 bases at J, with 14 bases between. The CDR3 protein is CAISDPLGEQYF. In DNA form, the CDR3 reads TGTGCCATCTCCGACCCCCTGGGCGAGCAGTACTTC.

The chain employs TRBV14 and TRBJ1-4; 8 nucleotides match TRBD1. J was trimmed by 5 bases and V by 4 bases; bases with no gene match: 6. Looked up from germline, CDR1 is SGHDN and CDR2 is FVKESK. The CDR3 has 15 amino acids. CDR3 loop: CASSPGQGPNEKLFF. The CDR3 DNA reads as TGTGCCAGCAGCCCTGGACAGGGCCCAAATGAAAAACTGTTTTTT.

V gene TRBV28 combines with J gene TRBJ2-1; the D gene is possibly TRBD2 (6 bases). Germline lookup yields CDR1 MDHEN and CDR2 SYDVKM. The length of the CDR3 is 15 residues. Trimming left V 2 bases short and J 1 base short, with 9 bases between. CDR3 in DNA: TGTGCCAGCAGTTTAGCGGGACGTTCCTACAATGAGCAGTTCTTC. It encodes CASSLAGRSYNEQFF.

This chain uses TRBV5-1 with TRBJ2-3; tentative D call: TRBD1 (5 bases). The V gene's germline CDR1 is SGHRS and CDR2 YFSETQ. The CDR3 runs to 14 residues. V was cut by 2 bases and J by 6 bases, with 13 bases left in between. The CDR3 sequence: CASSFGRDGDTQYF. CDR3 sequence (DNA): TGCGCCAGCAGCTTCGGCAGGGATGGGGATACGCAGTATTTT.

V is TRBV7-8 and J is TRBJ2-3; D ambiguous. The CDR3 sequence is 13 residues long. Germline lookup yields CDR1 SGHVS and CDR2 FQNEAQ. V lost 4 bases and J 10 bases, leaving 15 bases between the germline ends. The CDR3 nucleotides read TGTGCCAGCAGCTCGGACCGTGGGTCGTCGCAGTATTTT. It codes for CASSSDRGSSQYF.

V and J are TRBV5-1 and TRBJ2-1; 15 bases line up with TRBD2. The CDR3 has 18 amino acids. The J segment lost 4 bases and the V segment lost 2 bases, leaving 7 bases of the junction unmatched. Germline V gene sequence: CDR1 SGHRS, CDR2 YFSETQ. The CDR3 protein is CASSFGTSGRPSYNEQFF. The CDR3 nucleotides read TGCGCCAGCAGCTTCGGGACTAGCGGGAGGCCTTCTTACAATGAGCAGTTCTTC.

The chain joins TRBV27 to TRBJ2-2; 7 nucleotides align to TRBD1. Germline loops: CDR1 MNHEY, CDR2 SMNVEV (reference sequence). This CDR3 contains 14 residues. Unmatched junction bases numbered 6, after V lost 5 bases and J lost 6 bases. CDR3 bases: TGTGCCAGCAGTCCCTACAGGGGCTCCGGGGAGCTGTTTTTT. Translated: CASSPYRGSGELFF.